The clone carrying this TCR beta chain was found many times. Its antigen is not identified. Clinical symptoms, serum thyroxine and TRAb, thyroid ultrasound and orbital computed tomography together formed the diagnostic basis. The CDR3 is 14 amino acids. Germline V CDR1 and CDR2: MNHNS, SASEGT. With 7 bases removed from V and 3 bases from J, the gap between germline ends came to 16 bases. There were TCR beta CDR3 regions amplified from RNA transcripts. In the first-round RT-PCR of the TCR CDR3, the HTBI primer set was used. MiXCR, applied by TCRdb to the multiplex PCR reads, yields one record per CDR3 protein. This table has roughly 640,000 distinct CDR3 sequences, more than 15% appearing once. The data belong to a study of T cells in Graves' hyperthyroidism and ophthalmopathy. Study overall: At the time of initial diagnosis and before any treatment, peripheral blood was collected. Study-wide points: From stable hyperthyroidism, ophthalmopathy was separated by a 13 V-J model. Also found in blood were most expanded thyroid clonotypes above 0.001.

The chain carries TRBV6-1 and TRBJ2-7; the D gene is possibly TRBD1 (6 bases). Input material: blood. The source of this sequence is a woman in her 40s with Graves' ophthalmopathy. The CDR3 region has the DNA TGTGCCAGCAAGCAGGGCAGGGGATACTACGAGCAGTACTTC. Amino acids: CASKQGRGYYEQYF.